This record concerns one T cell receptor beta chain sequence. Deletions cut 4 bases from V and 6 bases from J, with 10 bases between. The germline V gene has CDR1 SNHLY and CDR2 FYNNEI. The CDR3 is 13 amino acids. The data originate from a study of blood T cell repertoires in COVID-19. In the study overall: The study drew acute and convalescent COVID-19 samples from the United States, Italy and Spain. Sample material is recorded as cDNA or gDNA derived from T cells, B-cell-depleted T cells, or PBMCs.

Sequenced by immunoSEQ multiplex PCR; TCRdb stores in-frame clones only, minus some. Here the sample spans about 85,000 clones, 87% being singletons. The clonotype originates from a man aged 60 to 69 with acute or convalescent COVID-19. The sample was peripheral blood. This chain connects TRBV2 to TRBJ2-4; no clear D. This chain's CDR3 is CASSGAPINIQYF. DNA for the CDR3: TGTGCCAGCAGTGGCGCACCGATAAACATTCAGTACTTC.